A single sample is the source of the 20 T cell receptor beta chains below, sequenced in a study of lymphopenia after photon versus proton radiotherapy. The assay was immunoSEQ multiplex PCR, and TCRdb's table has in-frame clones only and misses some. Of about 39,000 clones detected, 90% to 95% appear once; the ten largest clones hold approximately 16%. The material sequenced was peripheral blood, taken from a patient treated with photon-based radiotherapy. These receptors were taken from a man in his fifties or sixties with cholangiocarcinoma.

This chain joins TRBV27 and TRBJ2-5; D is possibly TRBD1 or TRBD2 (5 bases each). The CDR3 is 14 amino acids. Looked up from germline, CDR1 is MNHEY and CDR2 is SMNVEV (reference sequence). The CDR3 DNA sequence: TGTGAGAGCCGGGTTTTGGGCGAGGGGGAGACCCAGTACTTC. This sequence encodes CESRVLGEGETQYF.

This chain joins TRBV28 and TRBJ1-2; 9 bases are shared with TRBD1. V shed 2 bases, J shed 5 bases, and the junction held 9 bases outside the gene matches. The CDR3 is 16 amino acids. Germline V lookup: CDR1 MDHEN, CDR2 SYDVKM. For the CDR3, the DNA is TGTGCCAGCAGTTTAGTTCCCGGGACAGGGTATTATGGCTACACCTTC. It is translated as CASSLVPGTGYYGYTF.

The chain links TRBV6-1 to TRBJ2-7; 7 nucleotides line up with TRBD1. Germline CDR1 MNHNS, CDR2 SASEGT. The trim removed 2 bases at V and 6 bases at J, leaving 7 bases unmatched. The CDR3 consists of 14 residues. The CDR3 sequence is CASSESGTDGEQYF. The DNA of the CDR3 is TGTGCCAGCAGTGAATCAGGGACAGATGGCGAGCAGTACTTC.

This clone showed up just a few times. J is TRBJ1-2 and V is TRBV7-9; TRBD1 agrees at 9 bases. CDR1 and CDR2 from the germline V gene are SEHNR and FQNEAQ (reference sequence). This CDR3 region has 16 residues. Trimming took 4 bases from V and 1 from J; bases not matched to a gene: 7. CDR3: CASSYWDRVLNYGYTF. In DNA, the CDR3 is TGTGCCAGCAGCTACTGGGACAGGGTTCTTAACTATGGCTACACCTTC.

The chain employs TRBV5-1 and TRBJ2-7; no firm D call. CDR1 and CDR2 (germline): SGHRS, YFSETQ. V dropped 4 bases and J dropped 4 bases, with 9 bases sitting between them. The CDR3 totals 12 residues. The CDR3 sequence is CASSEERYEQYF. As DNA, the CDR3 is TGCGCCAGCAGCGAGGAGAGATACGAGCAGTACTTC. Together with reference TRBV5-1 and TRBJ2-7, the CDR3 gives the full variable domain: KAGVTQTPRYLIKTRGQQVTLSCSPISGHRSVSWYQQTPGQGLQFLFEYFSETQRNKGNFPGRFSGRQFSNSRSEMNVSTLELGDSALYLCASSEERYEQYFGPGTRLTVT.

J is TRBJ2-7 and V is TRBV21-1; TRBD1, the table's D call, was not compared with the DNA. TRBV21-1 is a pseudogene segment. The length of the CDR3 is 15 residues. The CDR3 region is CASSKEQGGTYEQYF. The CDR3 bases are TGTGCCAGCAGCAAAGAGCAAGGGGGAACCTACGAGCAGTACTTC.

The V gene is TRBV4-2, the J gene TRBJ1-2; D not resolved. Trimming removed 0 bases at V and 2 bases at J, with 13 bases between. The CDR3 has 16 amino acids. CDR1 LGHNA and CDR2 YNFKEQ come from the germline V gene. The DNA for the CDR3 is TGTGCCAGCAGCCAAGAAGTATGGGCAGGAAACTATGGCTACACCTTC. Residues: CASSQEVWAGNYGYTF.

This chain joins TRBV7-9 and TRBJ1-1; D is unclear. This CDR3 spans 13 amino acids. V was clipped by 0 bases and J by 0 bases, with 2 bases between them. Germline CDR1 and CDR2: SEHNR and FQNEAQ (reference sequence). In nucleotides, the CDR3 is TGTGCCAGCAGCTTAGCCATGAACACTGAAGCTTTCTTT. This gives the protein CASSLAMNTEAFF.

The chain recombines TRBV25-1 with TRBJ1-2; 8 bases agree with TRBD1. CDR1 is MGHDK, CDR2 SYGVNS, per germline. The CDR3 is made up of 15 amino acids. After removal of 2 bases from V and 8 bases from J, the junction contained 10 bases not matched to a gene. CDR3 sequence reads: CASSETPSGGKGYTF. The CDR3 coding sequence is TGTGCCAGCAGTGAAACCCCGTCAGGGGGCAAGGGCTACACCTTC.

This rearrangement joins TRBV5-8 to TRBJ1-5; 9 nucleotides align to TRBD1. V lost 5 bases to trimming and J lost 10 bases; unmatched junction nucleotides: 10. This CDR3 spans 14 amino acids. Germline CDR1 and CDR2: SGHTS and YDEGEE. The CDR3 sequence: CASSTTGGTFPQHF. The CDR3 DNA is TGTGCCAGCAGTACGACAGGGGGAACTTTTCCCCAGCATTTT.

CDR3 nucleotide sequence: TGTGCCAGCTCATCGGGACAGGCCTCGTATGGCTACACCTTC. Translating gives CASSSGQASYGYTF. This chain uses TRBV18 with TRBJ1-2; 8 bases are a match to TRBD1. CDR3 length: 14 amino acids. From germline, CDR1 is KGHSH and CDR2 LQKENI. Trimming at V came to 5 bases and at J to 5 bases, leaving 7 bases not matched to a gene.

The table lists this clone with a count of one. The J gene is TRBJ2-3, the V gene TRBV9; 9 positions match TRBD2. The CDR3 loop spans 16 amino acids. In germline, CDR1 is SGDLS, CDR2 YYNGEE. With V trimmed by 6 bases and J by 2 bases, 10 bases remained unmatched. This chain's CDR3 is CASKRGGGRATDTQYF. The CDR3 DNA is TGTGCCAGCAAACGTGGTGGCGGGAGGGCCACAGATACGCAGTATTTT.

The V call is TRBV10-2, the J call TRBJ1-2, with D hard to call. Germline CDR1 and CDR2: WSHSY and SAAADI. V was cut by 0 bases and J by 8 bases, with 13 bases left in between. The CDR3 extends over 14 amino acids. The CDR3 DNA follows: TGCGCCAGCAGTGAGTCAGGCCGGAGAGGCGGCTACACCTTC. This sequence encodes CASSESGRRGGYTF.

This chain joins TRBV4-2 and TRBJ1-6; D unresolved. Germline V CDR1 and CDR2: LGHNA, YNFKEQ. The CDR3 has 11 amino acids. V was trimmed by 3 bases and J by 12 bases, leaving 6 bases between them. The CDR3 bases are TGTGCCAGCAGCCACCCCGGACCCCTCCACTTT. Protein: CASSHPGPLHF.

The V call is TRBV2, the J call TRBJ2-1, with a possible D match to TRBD1 (6 bases). This CDR3 is built from 15 residues. Germline CDR1 is SNHLY and CDR2 is FYNNEI. Deletions cut 8 bases from V and 6 bases from J, with 20 bases between. In DNA, the CDR3 is TGTGCCAGCCCAAGATCGGACAGAGAATCCAATGAGCAGTTCTTC. As protein: CASPRSDRESNEQFF.

The V gene is TRBV11-1, the J gene TRBJ2-5, with 7 bases identical to TRBD2. The V segment lost 2 bases and the J segment 1 base; nucleotides outside the gene matches: 7. The CDR3 consists of 16 residues. Germline V gene sequence: CDR1 SGHAT, CDR2 FQDESV (reference sequence). This CDR3 is CASSLLTSAPQETQYF. CDR3 DNA sequence: TGTGCCAGCAGCTTACTCACTAGCGCTCCCCAAGAGACCCAGTACTTC.

This chain joins TRBV11-3 and TRBJ2-5; D is uncertain. The CDR3 sequence is 13 residues long. V dropped 1 base and J dropped 5 bases, with 8 bases sitting between them. The germline V gene has CDR1 SGHNT and CDR2 YENEEA. CDR3 nucleotide sequence: TGTGCCAGCAGCTTAGTTCTAATGGAGACCCAGTACTTC. Encoded protein: CASSLVLMETQYF.

V and J are TRBV6-5 and TRBJ1-2, with D tentatively TRBD1 (5 bases). The CDR3 spans 15 residues. Germline V gene sequence: CDR1 MNHEY, CDR2 SVGAGI. V lost 5 bases, J lost 3 bases, and 16 bases lay in between. This CDR3 is CASSKPGLGDYGYTF. The CDR3 nucleotides are TGTGCCAGCAGTAAGCCGGGACTAGGGGACTATGGCTACACCTTC.

The chain recombines TRBV2 with TRBJ2-3; D not certain. This CDR3 has 13 residues. Germline values: CDR1 SNHLY, CDR2 FYNNEI. V dropped 6 bases and J dropped 2 bases, with 9 bases sitting between them. The CDR3 DNA reads as TGTGCCAGCAGGAGCAGGTTCACAGATACGCAGTATTTT. This codes for CASRSRFTDTQYF.

The V call is TRBV6-1, the J call TRBJ1-1, with a possible D match to TRBD1 (5 bases). V was shortened by 7 bases and J by 4 bases, with 16 bases between the two germline ends. The CDR3 runs 14 residues. Per the germline V gene, CDR1 is MNHNS and CDR2 is SASEGT. CDR3 bases: TGTGCCAGCATTGGACACTCGATGGGCACTGAAGCTTTCTTT. Translated: CASIGHSMGTEAFF.